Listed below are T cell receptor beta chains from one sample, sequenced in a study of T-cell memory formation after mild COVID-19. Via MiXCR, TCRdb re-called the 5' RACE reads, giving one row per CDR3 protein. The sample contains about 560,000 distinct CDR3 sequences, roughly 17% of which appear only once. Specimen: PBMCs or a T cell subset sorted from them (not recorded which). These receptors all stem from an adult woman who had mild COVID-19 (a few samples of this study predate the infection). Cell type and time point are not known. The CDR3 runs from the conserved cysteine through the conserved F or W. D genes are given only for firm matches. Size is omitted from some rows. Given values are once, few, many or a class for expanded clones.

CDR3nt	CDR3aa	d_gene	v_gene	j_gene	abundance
TGTGCCAGCAGCCCGGACAGGGACGTTGGCTACACCTTC	CASSPDRDVGYTF	TRBD1	TRBV7-2	TRBJ1-2	few
TGTGCCAGCAGTGCCGACCGTTACAATGAGCAGTTCTTC	CASSADRYNEQFF	NA	TRBV12-3/TRBV12-4	TRBJ2-1	many
TGCAGTGCAAACACAGGGTCCTACAATGAGCAGTTCTTC	CSANTGSYNEQFF	NA	TRBV20-1	TRBJ2-1	NA
TGTGCCTCAGGGGGGGCAGGAGATACGCAGTATTTT	CASGGAGDTQYF	NA	TRBV10-3	TRBJ2-3	NA
TGCGCCAGCAGCTGGACCGGGACAAGGGCTAGTAACACTGAAGCTTTCTTT	CASSWTGTRASNTEAFF	NA	TRBV5-1	TRBJ1-1	few
TGCGCCAGCAGCCAAGTGGGAACCTTCGCAGATACGCAGTATTTT	CASSQVGTFADTQYF	NA	TRBV4-1	TRBJ2-3	few
TGCAGCGTTGAAGATCTTGGACAGGGAGTGGAGACCCAGTACTTC	CSVEDLGQGVETQYF	TRBD1	TRBV29-1	TRBJ2-5	few
TGTGCCAGCAGTTACTCGAACGACAGGGGGACCTCTGGGGCCAACGTCCTGACTTTC	CASSYSNDRGTSGANVLTF	TRBD1	TRBV6-5	TRBJ2-6	NA
TGTGCCAGCAGTTACGGGGGATCGAAAGGCTACACCTTC	CASSYGGSKGYTF	NA	TRBV6-6	TRBJ1-2	NA
TGTGCCAGTAGTCAGAGCGGGGGATTGGATACGCAGTATTTT	CASSQSGGLDTQYF	TRBD2	TRBV19	TRBJ2-3	NA
TGCAGTGCTTGGATCGGACAGGGGCCTCCCCACTTC	CSAWIGQGPPHF	TRBD1	TRBV20-1	TRBJ1-2	few
TGTGCCAGCAGCCAAGATGCCACTGGGGAGCTGTTTTTT	CASSQDATGELFF	NA	TRBV4-2	TRBJ2-2	few
TGTGCCAGCAGCCACGAGGACAGGGACGCCACTGAAGCTTTCTTT	CASSHEDRDATEAFF	TRBD1	TRBV4-2	TRBJ1-1	NA
TGTGCCACCAGCAGAGATCGCGGGGATTCCCACGAGCAGTACTTC	CATSRDRGDSHEQYF	NA	TRBV15	TRBJ2-7	many
TGTGCCATCCCACCCTCTAGGGGGGCCCATTCCTCTGGGGCCAACGTCCTGACTTTC	CAIPPSRGAHSSGANVLTF	NA	TRBV7-2	TRBJ2-6	NA
TGTGCCAGCAGCGTAGCTAGCGGACAAGAGACCCAGTACTTC	CASSVASGQETQYF	TRBD2	TRBV9	TRBJ2-5	NA
TGTGCCAGCAGTTTCTTTAGAACTAGCGACCGCACAGATACGCAGTATTTT	CASSFFRTSDRTDTQYF	TRBD2	TRBV12-3/TRBV12-4	TRBJ2-3	few
TGCGCCAGCAGCGGGGAGGAAGAGACCCAGTACTTC	CASSGEEETQYF	NA	TRBV5-1	TRBJ2-5	many
TGCGCCAGCAGCTTGGCCGGAGAAGGGGTAGAGACCCAGTACTTC	CASSLAGEGVETQYF	NA	TRBV5-1	TRBJ2-5	NA
TGTGCCAGTAGTTCTCAGACAGGGGTCGAGCAGTACTTC	CASSSQTGVEQYF	TRBD1	TRBV19	TRBJ2-7	NA
TGTGCCAGCAGCTCCCCCGGCCGCAGGTGGACTAGCGGCTACACCGGGGAGCTGTTTTTT	CASSSPGRRWTSGYTGELFF	TRBD2	TRBV5-5	TRBJ2-2	once
TGTGCCAGCAGTTACGCCGGGAAAGACAATCAGCCCCAGCATTTT	CASSYAGKDNQPQHF	NA	TRBV6-2/TRBV6-3	TRBJ1-5	few
TGTGCCACCAGCAGAGAAGGACTAGGGTTCAATGAGCAGTTCTTC	CATSREGLGFNEQFF	TRBD2	TRBV15	TRBJ2-1	NA
TGTGCCAGCAGTTTAGGTTTGGGGGTAAGGATTCGGAACACTGAAGCTTTCTTT	CASSLGLGVRIRNTEAFF	NA	TRBV12-3/TRBV12-4	TRBJ1-1	few
TGTGCCACTGCGTTGCCCGAAGAGACCCAGTACTTC	CATALPEETQYF	NA	TRBV7-2	TRBJ2-5	NA
TGCGCCAGCAGCTTGGGACAGGGAATGGGGACTGAAGCTTTCTTT	CASSLGQGMGTEAFF	TRBD1	TRBV5-1	TRBJ1-1	few
TGTGCCAGCAGTTACTCACTAGCGGGAGGGAAAGTCGGCAAAAACATTCAGTACTTC	CASSYSLAGGKVGKNIQYF	TRBD2	TRBV6-6	TRBJ2-4	NA
TGTGCCAGCAGCCCCGGTGGGCGGGAGGAGCAGTACTTC	CASSPGGREEQYF	TRBD2	TRBV9	TRBJ2-7	NA
TGTGCCAGCAGTGAATGGAGACAGGGGAATCAGCCCCAGCATTTT	CASSEWRQGNQPQHF	TRBD1	TRBV6-1	TRBJ1-5	NA
TGTGCCACCAGTGACCCTCGGTCCCGAGATGAAAAACTGTTTTTT	CATSDPRSRDEKLFF	NA	TRBV24-1	TRBJ1-4	NA
TGTGCCAGTAGTGACAGGTGGAACTACGAGCAGTACTTC	CASSDRWNYEQYF	NA	TRBV19	TRBJ2-7	NA
TGTGCCAGCAGAAGAAGGGGGCTCCCAGAGACCCAGTACTTC	CASRRRGLPETQYF	TRBD1	TRBV7-9	TRBJ2-5	NA
TGTGCCAGCAGCCAAGCCGGCAGCGGGAGCCACAATGAGCAGTTCTTC	CASSQAGSGSHNEQFF	TRBD2	TRBV4-2	TRBJ2-1	NA
TGTGCCAGCAGTTTAACTAGCGGGGTCACAGATACGCAGTATTTT	CASSLTSGVTDTQYF	TRBD2	TRBV7-9	TRBJ2-3	NA
TGTGCCAGCAGCCAAAGTGGCACGGGGGTAGTCCACAATGAGCAGTTCTTC	CASSQSGTGVVHNEQFF	NA	TRBV4-2	TRBJ2-1	few
TGTGCCAGCAGTTACTCCAGGGAAGCCGGGGAGCTGTTTTTT	CASSYSREAGELFF	NA	TRBV6-2/TRBV6-3	TRBJ2-2	NA
TGCAGTGCTAGAGACCGGGACAGCTCCTACGAGCAGTACTTC	CSARDRDSSYEQYF	TRBD1	TRBV20-1	TRBJ2-7	few
TGTGCCAGCAGCTTAGATTATTTTCTGGGCAATCAGCCCCAGCATTTT	CASSLDYFLGNQPQHF	NA	TRBV7-8	TRBJ1-5	NA
TGCAGTGCTAGAGAGTGGACTAGCGGGCCGAGCTCCTACAATGAGCAGTTCTTC	CSAREWTSGPSSYNEQFF	TRBD2	TRBV20-1	TRBJ2-1	NA
TGTGCCACCAGCGGCGGGGGGGATCAGCAGACCCAGTACTTC	CATSGGGDQQTQYF	TRBD2	TRBV15	TRBJ2-5	NA
TGTGCCATCAGGGGGGGACCGGAGGCCAATGAGCAGTTCTTC	CAIRGGPEANEQFF	NA	TRBV10-3	TRBJ2-1	many
TGTGCCAGCAGTCACCTGGACAGGGCTACTGAAGCTTTCTTT	CASSHLDRATEAFF	TRBD1	TRBV12-3/TRBV12-4	TRBJ1-1	few
TGCAGTGCTAGAGAGGAGGGTGCAAGAGGAGCTTTCTTT	CSAREEGARGAFF	NA	TRBV20-1	TRBJ1-1	few
TGCGCCAGCAGCTTGGGGTCAGGAGTCAGCACAGATACGCAGTATTTT	CASSLGSGVSTDTQYF	NA	TRBV5-1	TRBJ2-3	few
TGTGCCAGCAGTCCGGACAGGGTGGAAGATACGCAGTATTTT	CASSPDRVEDTQYF	TRBD1	TRBV12-3/TRBV12-4	TRBJ2-3	few
TGCGCCAGCAGCTACGGACTAGCGCGGACAGATACGCAGTATTTT	CASSYGLARTDTQYF	TRBD2	TRBV5-1	TRBJ2-3	few
TGTGCCATCGGTTCTAGCGGGAGTAACGAGCAGTACTTC	CAIGSSGSNEQYF	TRBD2	TRBV10-3	TRBJ2-7	few